This TCR beta chain emerged from a study of T cell responses to AZD1222 COVID-19 vaccine. Regarding the study as a whole: Vaccine-associated CD4 TCRs ranged over spike, dominating at 160-218 and 743-854. All repertoire sampling was performed exclusively after the peak T cell response. Of the AZD1222 recipients, only six or seven were seropositive at baseline. There were mostly white British donors and more females than males, and clonal diversity was possibly underestimated.

Method: immunoSEQ multiplex PCR; TCRdb's copy keeps in-frame clones and lacks some. The sample includes some 130,000 clones, roughly 92% of them seen just once. J gave up 0 bases and V 6 bases, and 5 bases lay outside the gene matches. Germline CDR1 reads SGHNT; CDR2 reads YYREEE (reference sequence). The CDR3 runs to 14 residues. As to this clone: Its antigen remains unknown.

Here the sequenced sample was peripheral blood, taken on day 0 of AZD1222 vaccination. The rearrangement joins TRBV5-4 to TRBJ2-7; 8 bases are a match to TRBD1. This TCR derives from an adult in good health. The CDR3 bases are TGTGCCAGCACCCCGGACAGGGCCTCCTACGAGCAGTACTTC. Translation gives CASTPDRASYEQYF. The whole variable domain, remainder taken from reference TRBV5-4 and TRBJ2-7, is ETGVTQSPTHLIKTRGQQVTLRCSSQSGHNTVSWYQQALGQGPQFIFQYYREEENGRGNFPPRFSGLQFPNYSSELNVNALELDDSALYLCASTPDRASYEQYFGPGTRLTVT.